This T cell receptor (beta chain) was documented in a study of tumor and adjacent non-tumor tissue in lung cancer. Study details: About 4.17 million productive TCRbeta reads were obtained per sample on average.

The library came from three nested PCR rounds adapted from ARM-PCR protocols. Each CDR3 protein is one row after TCRdb ran MiXCR on the multiplex PCR reads. The sample yields fewer than 85,000 distinct CDR3 sequences, around three quarters seen once. The V gene's germline CDR1 is MNHNS and CDR2 SASEGT. The J segment lost 8 bases and the V segment lost 7 bases, leaving 5 bases of the junction unmatched. The CDR3 length is 11 residues. This sample's RNA came from whole unsorted tissue. The genes are TRBV6-1 and TRBJ2-7; 7 bases fit TRBD1. The origin of this receptor is a man between 60 and 75 years old with non-small cell lung cancer. The sample comprised lung tumor tissue. Written as DNA, the CDR3 is TGTGCCAGCAATAGGACAGGCAAGCAGTACTTC. Translated, it gives CASNRTGKQYF.